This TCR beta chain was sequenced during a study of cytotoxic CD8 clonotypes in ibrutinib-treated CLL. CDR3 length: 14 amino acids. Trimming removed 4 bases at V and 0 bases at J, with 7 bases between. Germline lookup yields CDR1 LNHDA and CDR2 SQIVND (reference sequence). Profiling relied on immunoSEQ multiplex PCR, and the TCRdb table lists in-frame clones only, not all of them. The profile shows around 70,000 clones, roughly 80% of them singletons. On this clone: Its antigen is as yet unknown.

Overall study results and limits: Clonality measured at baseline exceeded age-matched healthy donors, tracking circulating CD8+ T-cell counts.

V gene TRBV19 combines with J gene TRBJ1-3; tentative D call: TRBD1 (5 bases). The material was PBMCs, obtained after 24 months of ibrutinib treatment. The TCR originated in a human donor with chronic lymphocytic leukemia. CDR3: CASSTGGSGNTIYF. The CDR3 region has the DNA TGTGCCAGTAGTACTGGGGGCTCTGGAAACACCATATATTTT.